This T cell receptor beta chain was sequenced during a study of T and B cells in COVID-19 patients. Study as a whole: In the active-infection cohort, about 90% of the roughly 20 patients had comorbidities linked to unfavorable COVID-19 outcome.

Germline V CDR1 and CDR2: ENHRY, SYGVKD. V lost 6 bases, J lost 4 bases, and 6 bases stayed unmatched. The CDR3 is 15 amino acids. With respect to this clonotype: The antigen remains undetermined.

TRB was amplified from approximately 250-500 ng of blood genomic DNA. Broader study findings: At recovery TRB diversity and richness exceeded healthy donors, after highly clonal active COVID-19 repertoires. Few blood samples existed from mildly ill patients during symptoms or early in severe cases. In COVID-19 patients, T cell receptor beta variable and joining gene use was reportedly strongly skewed.

Multiplex PCR with BIOMED2 TRB-A/B primer pools amplified TRB rearrangements. TCRdb recomputed calls from the multiplex PCR reads with MiXCR, one row per CDR3 protein. The sample includes around 8,400 distinct CDR3 sequences, roughly 31% of them seen just once. The sequenced sample was blood. The chain has TRBV10-3 and TRBJ2-1; 10 bases map to TRBD2. The source of this sequence is a human donor who had recovered from COVID-19. The CDR3 DNA follows: TGTGCCATCAGGCGACTAGCGGGTGCTTACAATGAGCAGTTCTTC. Amino acids: CAIRRLAGAYNEQFF.